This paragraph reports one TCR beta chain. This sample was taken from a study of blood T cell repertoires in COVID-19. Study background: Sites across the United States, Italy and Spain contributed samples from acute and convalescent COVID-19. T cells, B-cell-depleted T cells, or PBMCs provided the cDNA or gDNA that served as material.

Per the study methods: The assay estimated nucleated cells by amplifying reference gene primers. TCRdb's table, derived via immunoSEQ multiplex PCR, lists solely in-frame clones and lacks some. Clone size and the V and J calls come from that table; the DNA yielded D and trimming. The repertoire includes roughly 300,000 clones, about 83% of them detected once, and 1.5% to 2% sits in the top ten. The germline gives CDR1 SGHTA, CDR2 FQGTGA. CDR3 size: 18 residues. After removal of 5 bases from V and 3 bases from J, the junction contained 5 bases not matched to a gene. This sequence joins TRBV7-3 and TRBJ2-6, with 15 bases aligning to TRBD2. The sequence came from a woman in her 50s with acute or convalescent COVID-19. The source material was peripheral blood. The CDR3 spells CASSLRGLAGGGANVLTF. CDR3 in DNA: TGTGCCAGCAGCCTGCGGGGACTAGCGGGAGGTGGGGCCAACGTCCTGACTTTC.